This T cell receptor (beta chain) is from a study of T cell responses to AZD1222 COVID-19 vaccine. Study-level findings and limits: Spike-specific TCR breadth and depth were elevated following two AZD1222 doses. Sampling captured repertoires only after the peak T cell response.

V shed 7 bases and J shed 3 bases, with 13 bases lying between them. CDR1 SGHTA and CDR2 FQGNSA come from the germline V gene. The CDR3 is 14 residues long. Concerning this clone: The target antigen is unknown.

The data were produced by immunoSEQ multiplex PCR, yet TCRdb's version contains in-frame clones alone and is incomplete. The sample includes tens of thousands of clones, 70% to 90% of them seen just once. Second-dose intervals near 4 or 12 weeks were combined. This chain joins TRBV7-2 and TRBJ2-4; unclear D gene. This sequence was found in an adult who received the AZD1222 COVID-19 vaccine. The material was peripheral blood, obtained 28 days after the second AZD1222 dose. In DNA, the CDR3 is TGTGCCAGCACCAGCTTGCGGTACAAAAACATTCAGTACTTC. Translating gives CASTSLRYKNIQYF. Combining the CDR3 with reference TRBV7-2 and TRBJ2-4 gives the whole variable domain GAGVSQSPSNKVTEKGKDVELRCDPISGHTALYWYRQSLGQGLEFLIYFQGNSAPDKSGLPSDRFSAERTGGSVSTLTIQRTQQEDSAVYLCASTSLRYKNIQYFGAGTRLSVL.